The 6 T cell receptor beta chains below come from one sample, sequenced in a study of CD8+ T cells in alopecia areata. Extraction of RNA preceded its reverse transcription into cDNA, which served as the sequencing template. Profiling relied on immunoSEQ multiplex PCR, and the TCRdb table lists in-frame clones only, not all of them. Here the sample spans under 70,000 clones, approximately 60% being singletons. The specimen comprised CD8+ T cells sorted from blood, sampled at week 0. The receptor source for this set is a human donor with alopecia areata.

This sequence joins TRBV29-1 and TRBJ1-2; the D is unclear. CDR3 size: 12 residues. Germline lookup yields CDR1 SQVTM and CDR2 ANQGSEA. This CDR3 is CTTSGVDYGYTF. DNA of the CDR3: TGCACCACTAGCGGGGTAGACTATGGCTACACCTTC. Supplemented by reference TRBV29-1 and TRBJ1-2, the full variable domain reads SAVISQKPSRDICQRGTSLTIQCQVDSQVTMMFWYRQQPGQSLTLIATANQGSEATYESGFVIDKFPISRPNLTFSTLTVSNMSPEDSSIYLCTTSGVDYGYTFGSGTRLTVV.

The genes are TRBV25-1 and TRBJ2-2; no clear D gene. Trimming shortened V by 3 bases and J by 4 bases, and 9 bases separated the two germline ends. Germline V gives CDR1 MGHDK, CDR2 SYGVNS. The CDR3 contains 14 residues. The CDR3 sequence: CASSDVHLTGELFF. CDR3 sequence (DNA): TGTGCCAGCAGTGACGTACATCTCACCGGGGAGCTGTTTTTT.

The rearrangement joins TRBV29-1 to TRBJ2-1, with 7 nucleotides matching TRBD1. Trimming at V came to 7 bases and at J to 3 bases, leaving 6 bases not matched to a gene. The CDR3 totals 13 residues. Germline V gene sequence: CDR1 SQVTM, CDR2 ANQGSEA. This CDR3 is CSARGTDYNEQFF. DNA of the CDR3: TGCAGCGCCAGGGGGACAGACTACAATGAGCAGTTCTTC.

This clone has more than one count but fewer than ten. The rearrangement uses TRBV4-1 and TRBJ2-2; the D gene is possibly TRBD2 (5 bases). The V and J ends lost 5 bases and 0 bases respectively, with 10 bases between them. Germline V gene data show CDR1 as MGHRA and CDR2 as YSYEKL. This CDR3 spans 15 amino acids. The chain's CDR3 is CASSERHANTGELFF. CDR3 bases: TGCGCCAGCAGCGAGCGGCATGCGAACACCGGGGAGCTGTTTTTT.

The V gene is TRBV29-1, the J gene TRBJ2-5, with D hard to call. The DNA end lines up better with TRBJ2-7; the J call may be wrong. The CDR3 length is 14 residues. Germline lookup yields CDR1 SQVTM and CDR2 ANQGSEA. The CDR3 region is CSVELPGGTYEQYF. The CDR3 DNA reads as TGCAGCGTTGAACTCCCAGGTGGAACCTACGAGCAGTACTTC.

The gene calls are TRBV5-4 and TRBJ2-1, with D tentatively TRBD1 (6 bases). The CDR3 runs 16 residues. CDR1 and CDR2 from the germline V gene are SGHNT and YYREEE (reference sequence). V lost 5 bases and J lost 1, with 16 bases in between. The CDR3: CASRRNRDTSYNEQFF. Written as DNA, the CDR3 is TGTGCCAGCAGACGGAATCGGGACACATCCTACAATGAGCAGTTCTTC.